This section outlines one T cell receptor beta chain sequence together with its context. The V gene end was trimmed by 7 bases and the J gene end by 6 bases; junction bases not matched to a gene: 8. This CDR3 spans 14 amino acids. CDR1 and CDR2 from the germline V gene are MNHEY and SVGAGI. The data are from a study of blood T cell repertoires in COVID-19. Study at large: In each case, the material was cDNA or gDNA derived from T cells, B-cell-depleted T cells, or PBMCs.

Under the authors' procedure: By means of reference gene primer amplification, nucleated cell counts were estimated. TCRdb keeps only in-frame clones here, not all; method: immunoSEQ multiplex PCR. V and J calls and clone size come straight from that table; D and trimming were deduced from the DNA. Of 200,000 to 250,000 clones in the sample, over 75% were seen once. Input material: peripheral blood. V usage is TRBV6-5 and J usage is TRBJ2-7; 11 nucleotides line up with TRBD2. The TCR was taken from a man at least 80 years old with acute or convalescent COVID-19. The CDR3 region has the DNA TGTGCCAGCAATTTAGCGGGAGGGCGGCGCGAGCAGTACTTC. Translating it yields CASNLAGGRREQYF.